This T cell receptor (beta chain) comes out of a study of T cells in narcolepsy. For the study at large: Healthy controls were enrolled alongside patients with narcolepsy type 1 or type 2. Findings of the study overall: Autoreactive clonotypes reportedly recurred in blood of same and different patients, not controls. Same-patient CSF and blood CD4+ T cell clonotypes included HCRT-specific and TRIB2-specific autoreactive ones.

The CDR3 is 15 amino acids. CDR1 is SEHNR and CDR2 is FQNEAQ in the germline V gene (reference sequence). Trimming cost V 5 bases and J 2 bases; bases outside gene matches: 7. Data came from immunoSEQ multiplex PCR; TCRdb stores just in-frame clones and leaves some out. This table has about 27,000 clones, approximately 79% appearing once. By share, this clone ranks as medium-sized. Its antigen is not known. Input material: memory (CD45RA-) CD4+ T cells from blood. The V gene is TRBV7-9, the J gene TRBJ2-7; 9 nucleotides line up with TRBD1. The receptor was isolated from a human donor in good health. The CDR3 DNA sequence: TGTGCCAGCAGCGCCCCGGGACAGGGAGCCTACGAGCAGTACTTC. Amino acids: CASSAPGQGAYEQYF.